In its sample, the clone carrying this T cell receptor beta chain was seen a few times. Methods used by the authors: The assay estimated nucleated cells by amplifying reference gene primers. Clones were read by immunoSEQ multiplex PCR, and TCRdb kept only the in-frame ones, dropping some. V and J calls and clone size come straight from that table; D and trimming were deduced from the DNA. Of fewer than 200,000 clones listed, roughly 93% are singletons. This sample is part of a study of blood T cell repertoires in COVID-19. About the study: COVID-19 samples from acute and convalescent phases originated in the United States, Italy and Spain. PBMCs, B-cell-depleted T cells, or T cells provided the cDNA or gDNA that made up the material.

Seattle participants joined during active infection and were tracked over time. The length of the CDR3 is 14 residues. The germline gives CDR1 MNHEY, CDR2 SMNVEV (reference sequence). V lost 2 bases and J lost 4; bases outside the gene matches: 5. Sample: peripheral blood. The sequence was collected from a man aged 18-30 years with COVID-19, enrolled during active disease. The V gene is TRBV27, the J gene TRBJ2-7, with 7 bases fitting TRBD1. CDR3 protein: CASSLPGTEYEQYF. CDR3 nucleotide sequence: TGTGCCAGCAGTTTACCCGGGACAGAGTACGAGCAGTACTTC.